This entry features one T cell receptor beta chain sequence. The target antigen is unknown. At one end the junction does not follow the germline gene, possibly because of a read error. This entry is derived from a study of molecular identifiers for immune sequencing clone quantification. Overall study: Replicate RNA from around 20,000 or 100,000 naive CD8 T cells formed five aliquots; four were sequenced.

Using its own MiXCR run on the PCR reads, TCRdb lists one record per CDR3 protein. The sample comprises over 70,000 distinct CDR3 sequences, 20% to 30% of which are singletons, and about 0.8% rests with the top ten. CDR1 is SGHTA and CDR2 is FQGNSA in the germline V gene. There are 15 residues in the CDR3. Sorting recovered naive CD8 T cells on a CD8+CD4-CCR7+CD45RA+ profile. The study, taken as a whole, reports: Identical TCR molecules sharing a barcode could underestimate highly expanded clone sizes. Clones carrying above 20 RNA copies accounted for over 97% of effector molecules, under 1% in naive cells.

The sequence was obtained from a human donor in good health. Some libraries in this study had Jurkat cell RNA spiked in. V and J are TRBV7-2 and TRBJ2-7, with 9 bases aligning to TRBD1. Sequencing was done on a sample of naive CD8+ T cells from blood, with Jurkat cell RNA spiked in. Subset in this sample: FACS-sorted CD8+CD4-CCR7+CD45RA+ naive T cells. The CDR3 nucleotides are TGTGCCAGCAGCCACCCGGGACAGGGCCTCTACGCGCAGTACTTC. Protein product: CASSHPGQGLYAQYF.